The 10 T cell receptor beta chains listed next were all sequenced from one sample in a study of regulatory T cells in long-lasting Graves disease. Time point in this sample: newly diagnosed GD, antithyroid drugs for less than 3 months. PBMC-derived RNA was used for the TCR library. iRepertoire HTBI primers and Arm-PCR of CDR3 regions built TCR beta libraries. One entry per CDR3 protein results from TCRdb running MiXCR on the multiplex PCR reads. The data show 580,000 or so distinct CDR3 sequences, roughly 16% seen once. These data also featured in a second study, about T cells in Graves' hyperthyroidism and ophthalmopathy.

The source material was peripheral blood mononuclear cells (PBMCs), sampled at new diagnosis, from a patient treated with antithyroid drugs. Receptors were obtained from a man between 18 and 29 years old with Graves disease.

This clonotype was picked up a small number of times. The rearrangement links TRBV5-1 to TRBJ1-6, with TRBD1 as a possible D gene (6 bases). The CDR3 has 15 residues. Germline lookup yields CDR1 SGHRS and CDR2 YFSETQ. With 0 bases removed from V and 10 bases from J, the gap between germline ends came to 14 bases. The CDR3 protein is CASSLVGLGGSPLHF. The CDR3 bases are TGCGCCAGCAGCTTGGTTGGTCTAGGGGGGTCACCCCTCCACTTT.

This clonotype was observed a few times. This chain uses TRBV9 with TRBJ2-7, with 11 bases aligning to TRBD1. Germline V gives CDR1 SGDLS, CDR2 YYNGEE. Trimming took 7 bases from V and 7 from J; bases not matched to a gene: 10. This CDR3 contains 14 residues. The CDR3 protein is CASGPGTGGREQYF. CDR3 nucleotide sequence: TGTGCCAGCGGACCGGGGACAGGGGGGAGGGAGCAGTACTTC.

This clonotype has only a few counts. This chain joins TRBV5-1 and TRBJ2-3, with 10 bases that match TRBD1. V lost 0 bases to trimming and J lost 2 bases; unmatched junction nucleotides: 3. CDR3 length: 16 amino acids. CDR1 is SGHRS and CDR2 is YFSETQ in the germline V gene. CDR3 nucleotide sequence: TGCGCCAGCAGCTTGGGACAGGGGGCTTCCACAGATACGCAGTATTTT. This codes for CASSLGQGASTDTQYF.

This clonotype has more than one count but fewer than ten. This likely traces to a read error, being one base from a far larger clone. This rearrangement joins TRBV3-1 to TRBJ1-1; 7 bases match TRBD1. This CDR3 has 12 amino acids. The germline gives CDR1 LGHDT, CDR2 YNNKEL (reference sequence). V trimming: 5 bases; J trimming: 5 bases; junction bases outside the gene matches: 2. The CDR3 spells CASSTTGTEAFF. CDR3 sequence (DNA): TGTGCCAGCAGCACGACAGGGACTGAAGCTTTCTTT.

CDR3 loop: CASSPSRGGKLARTQYF. Written as DNA, the CDR3 is TGTGCCAGCAGCCCCTCCCGCGGAGGGAAGCTAGCTAGGACCCAGTACTTC. J is TRBJ2-5 and V is TRBV7-9, with a tentative D call TRBD2 (6 bases). Germline CDR1 and CDR2: SEHNR and FQNEAQ (reference sequence). V was trimmed by 5 bases and J by 7 bases, leaving 26 bases between them. The CDR3 spans 17 residues.

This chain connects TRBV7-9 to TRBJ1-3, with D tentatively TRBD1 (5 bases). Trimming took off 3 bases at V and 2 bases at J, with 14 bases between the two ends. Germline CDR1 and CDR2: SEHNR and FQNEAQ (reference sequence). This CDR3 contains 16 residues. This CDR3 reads CASSLLSPGAGNTIYF. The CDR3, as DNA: TGTGCCAGCAGCTTGTTGTCCCCGGGGGCTGGAAACACCATATATTTT.

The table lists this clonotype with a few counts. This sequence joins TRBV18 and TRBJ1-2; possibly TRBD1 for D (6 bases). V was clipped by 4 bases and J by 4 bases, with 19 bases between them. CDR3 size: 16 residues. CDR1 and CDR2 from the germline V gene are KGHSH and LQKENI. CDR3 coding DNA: TGTGCCAGCTCACAAAATCTGGACAGTCCTATCTATGGCTACACCTTC. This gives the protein CASSQNLDSPIYGYTF.

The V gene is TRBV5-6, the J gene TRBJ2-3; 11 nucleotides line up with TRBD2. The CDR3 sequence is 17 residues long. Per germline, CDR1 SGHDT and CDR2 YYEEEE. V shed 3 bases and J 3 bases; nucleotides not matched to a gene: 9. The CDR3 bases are TGTGCCAGCAGCTCCAGACCCCTAGCGGGAGGAACAGATACGCAGTATTTT. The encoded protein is CASSSRPLAGGTDTQYF.

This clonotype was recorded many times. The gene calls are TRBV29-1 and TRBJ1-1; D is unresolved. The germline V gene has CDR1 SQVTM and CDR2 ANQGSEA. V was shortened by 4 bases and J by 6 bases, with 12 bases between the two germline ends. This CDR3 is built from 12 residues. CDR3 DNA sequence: TGCAGCGTTGGCCAGCTTAGTCCTGAAGCTTTCTTT. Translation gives CSVGQLSPEAFF.

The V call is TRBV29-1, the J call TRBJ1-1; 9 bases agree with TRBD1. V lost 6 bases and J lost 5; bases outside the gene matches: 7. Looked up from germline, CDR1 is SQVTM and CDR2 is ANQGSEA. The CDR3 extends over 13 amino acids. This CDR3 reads CSVKTGGGTEAFF. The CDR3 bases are TGCAGCGTAAAGACAGGGGGGGGTACTGAAGCTTTCTTT.